These T cell receptor beta chains were read from a single sample in a study of blood T cell repertoires in COVID-19. The repertoire was sequenced with immunoSEQ multiplex PCR; TCRdb's copy has only in-frame clones and lacks some. The sample holds about 320,000 clones, roughly 89% seen once. The specimen sequenced was PBMCs or T cells enriched from blood (not recorded which). Receptors originate from a man aged 60 to 75 who had recovered from COVID-19. The CDR3 runs from the conserved cysteine through the conserved F or W. D genes are given only for firm matches. Part of the rows lack a size; the others show once, few, many or a class for expanded clones.

>TRBV5-1|TRBD1|TRBJ2-3|NA
TGCGCCAGCAGCAAGGACAGGGCTCGGGCAGATACGCAGTATTTT
CASSKDRARADTQYF
>TRBV3-1/TRBV3-2|TRBD1|TRBJ2-2|NA
TGTGCCAGCAGCCAAGGGGACAGGGACACCGGGGAGCTGTTTTTT
CASSQGDRDTGELFF
>TRBV7-2|TRBD2|TRBJ2-7|NA
TGTGCCAGCAGCGAGGCGGGAGGGCCCTACGAGCAGTACTTC
CASSEAGGPYEQYF
>TRBV5-1|TRBD1|TRBJ1-1|NA
TGCGCCAGCAGCGTCGGGACAGTCACTGAAGCTTTCTTT
CASSVGTVTEAFF
>TRBV21-1|NA|TRBJ2-7|NA
TGTGCCAGCAGCAAGCCACGTCTGGACAGGGCTCCCCTCCAACGATACGAGCAGTACTTC
CASSKPRLDRAPLQRYEQYF
>TRBV3-1/TRBV3-2|NA|TRBJ1-2|NA
TGTGCCAGCAGCTTACCGGGACTGAACTATGGCTACACCTTC
CASSLPGLNYGYTF
>TRBV28|NA|TRBJ1-2|few
TGTGCCAGCAGTCTTGACAGCTATGGCTACACCTTC
CASSLDSYGYTF
>TRBV5-1|TRBD2|TRBJ2-5|NA
TGCGCCAGCAGCTTCGGACTAGCGGGAGGCGGGGGTGAGACCCAGTACTTC
CASSFGLAGGGGETQYF
>TRBV7-3|TRBD1|TRBJ2-6|once
TGTGCCAGCAGCCAAAACGGGGGACAGGGAGGGCCCTCTGGGGCCAACGTCCTGACTTTC
CASSQNGGQGGPSGANVLTF
>TRBV28|TRBD1|TRBJ1-6|NA
TGTGCCAGCAGGCCGGGACAGCGCAATTCACCCCTCCACTTT
CASRPGQRNSPLHF
>TRBV18|TRBD1|TRBJ1-2|once
TGTGCCAGCTCCCCTCAGGGGGGATTGGATGGCTACACCTTC
CASSPQGGLDGYTF
>TRBV7-6|TRBD1|TRBJ1-5|NA
TGTGCCAGCAGCTTGAGGACAGGGGAGGCGAATCAGCCCCAGCATTTT
CASSLRTGEANQPQHF
>TRBV19|TRBD1|TRBJ2-5|once
TGTGCCAGTAGTATAGAATCGGACAGGGGAGAAGAGACCCAGTACTTC
CASSIESDRGEETQYF
>TRBV5-1|TRBD2|TRBJ2-2|NA
TGCGCCAGCAGCCTTAGCGGGAGGAACACCGGGGAGCTGTTTTTT
CASSLSGRNTGELFF
>TRBV7-2|TRBD1|TRBJ1-5|NA
TGTGCCAGCAGCTTAGTAGGGACAGGGGTTTATCAGCCCCAGCATTTT
CASSLVGTGVYQPQHF
>TRBV5-4|NA|TRBJ1-2|NA
TGTGCCAGCAGCTCCCCTATACAGGGAAACATCTATGGCTACACCTTC
CASSSPIQGNIYGYTF
>TRBV6-5|NA|TRBJ2-1|NA
TGTGCCAGCAGTTATGCTAGCGAGATCGTCCCCTATGAGCAGTTCTTC
CASSYASEIVPYEQFF
>TRBV25-1|TRBD1|TRBJ1-2|NA
TGTGCCAGCAGTGAAGCAGGGGGCGTCTATGGCTACACCTTC
CASSEAGGVYGYTF
>TRBV18|TRBD1|TRBJ2-7|NA
TGTGCCAGCTCACTCCCCGGGACAGGGAGGTACGAGCAGTACTTC
CASSLPGTGRYEQYF
>TRBV27|NA|TRBJ1-3|NA
TGTGCCAGCAGTCCGAGGGGGGGGATCGGAAACACCATATATTTT
CASSPRGGIGNTIYF
>TRBV19|NA|TRBJ1-5|NA
TGTGCCAGTAGCAGGGACATTCTCAATCAGCCCCAGCATTTT
CASSRDILNQPQHF
>TRBV6-5|TRBD1|TRBJ1-3|NA
TGTGCCAGCAGTTTCGGACAGGGGGCGAAAGGAAACACCATATATTTT
CASSFGQGAKGNTIYF
>TRBV6-5|NA|TRBJ2-5|NA
TGTGCCAGCAGTTACGCCGGGAAGACCCAGTACTTC
CASSYAGKTQYF
>TRBV10-3|NA|TRBJ1-1|NA
TGTGCCATTGGGGCGGGGGCTCTGACGATGAACACTGAAGCTTTCTTT
CAIGAGALTMNTEAFF
>TRBV24-1|TRBD2|TRBJ2-1|NA
TGTGCCACCAGTGACCTCGGTAGCGGGAGGCCGGGAAATGAGCAGTTCTTC
CATSDLGSGRPGNEQFF
>TRBV24-1|TRBD1|TRBJ2-7|once
TGTGCCACCAGTGATTCCACAGGGGCCTACGAGCAGTACTTC
CATSDSTGAYEQYF
>TRBV6-6|NA|TRBJ1-2|NA
TGTGCCAGCAGTTACGGTGACACGGACTATGGCTACACCTTC
CASSYGDTDYGYTF
>TRBV6-4|NA|TRBJ2-1|NA
TGTGCCAGCAGTGAGGAAGCGCGAATATACAATGAGCAGTTCTTC
CASSEEARIYNEQFF
>TRBV28|NA|TRBJ1-2|NA
TGTGCCAGCACTACTACAGGGAGTAAGGGCTACACCTTC
CASTTTGSKGYTF
>TRBV7-9|NA|TRBJ2-2|NA
TGTGCCAGCAGCTTGGGCAGGCGAGACACCGGGGAGCTGTTTTTT
CASSLGRRDTGELFF
>TRBV5-5|NA|TRBJ2-3|NA
TGTGCCAGCAGCCTACCGCAGGGGGGAACAGATACGCAGTATTTT
CASSLPQGGTDTQYF
>TRBV4-2|NA|TRBJ1-2|NA
TGTGCCAGCAGCCAAGATTCGGGGGGGGCGCTTGGCTATGGCTACACCTTC
CASSQDSGGALGYGYTF
>TRBV28|NA|TRBJ2-3|once
TGTGCCAGCAGCCTGCGGGCCGGGACTAGCACAGATACGCAGTATTTT
CASSLRAGTSTDTQYF
>TRBV5-6|TRBD1|TRBJ2-7|NA
TGTGCCAGCAGCTTGGGAGGGGGCAGGACCTACGAGCAGTACTTC
CASSLGGGRTYEQYF
>TRBV6-5|NA|TRBJ2-7|NA
TGTGCCAGCAGTTATACTCTCAGGGGCCCCTACGAGCAGTACTTC
CASSYTLRGPYEQYF
>TRBV18|TRBD2|TRBJ2-5|once
TGTGCCAGCTCACCACAGAGCGGGAGTGGGCAAGAGACCCAGTACTTC
CASSPQSGSGQETQYF
>TRBV5-1|TRBD2|TRBJ2-2|NA
TGCGCCAGCAGCCCGACTAGCGGGGCGAACACCGGGGAGCTGTTTTTT
CASSPTSGANTGELFF
>TRBV5-6|NA|TRBJ2-7|NA
TGTGCCAGCAGCGCCCGAAGACGGAGCCGGGGGTACGAGCAGTACTTC
CASSARRRSRGYEQYF
>TRBV28|TRBD1|TRBJ1-6|NA
TGTGCCAGCGTAACAGGGGTATGGAATTCACCCCTCCACTTT
CASVTGVWNSPLHF
>TRBV28|TRBD1|TRBJ1-2|NA
TGTGCCAGCAGTTTCCGGGACAGGGGTACCTATGGCTACACCTTC
CASSFRDRGTYGYTF
>TRBV25-1|TRBD1|TRBJ1-1|NA
TGTGCCAGCAGTGAATTAGGGCAGGGGGCCACTGAAGCTTTCTTT
CASSELGQGATEAFF
>TRBV24-1|TRBD2|TRBJ2-3|NA
TGTGCCACCAGTGATTTGACTAGCGGTAGCCCCGGTACGCAGTATTTT
CATSDLTSGSPGTQYF
>TRBV7-7|TRBD2|TRBJ2-1|NA
TGTGCTAGCAGCTTAGGTCTAGCGGGAGTAGATGAGCAGTTCTTC
CASSLGLAGVDEQFF
>TRBV15|NA|TRBJ1-6|NA
TGTGCCACCAGCAGACAATCGGGTGATAATTCACCCCTCCACTTT
CATSRQSGDNSPLHF
>TRBV6-6|TRBD1|TRBJ1-2|NA
TGTGCCAGCAGAGGTGGCGACAGGGTCTTTTATGGCTACACCTTC
CASRGGDRVFYGYTF